This TCR beta chain was sequenced in a study of blood T cell repertoires in COVID-19. Study-wide background: Samples representing acute and convalescent COVID-19 were sourced from the United States, Italy and Spain.

Germline lookup yields CDR1 LGHDT and CDR2 YNNKEL (reference sequence). There are 12 residues in the CDR3. V was shortened by 2 bases and J by 5 bases, with 6 bases between the two germline ends. Profiled with immunoSEQ multiplex PCR; TCRdb holds only in-frame clones, not every one. The sample has 250,000 or so clones; 70% to 90% are singletons. The sequence was collected from a woman between 25 and 40 years old with acute or convalescent COVID-19. V is TRBV3-1 (or the pseudogene TRBV3-2) and J is TRBJ1-2; D possibly corresponds to TRBD1 (5 bases). The sequenced material came from peripheral blood. CDR3 nucleotide sequence: TGTGCCAGCAGCCAACAGGGTTATGGCTACACCTTC. Translation gives CASSQQGYGYTF.